A selection of T cell receptor beta chains follows, all from one sample in a study of shared clonotypes between healthy human individuals. Assay: immunoSEQ multiplex PCR; the TCRdb copy retains only in-frame clones and omits some. This sample has 2 million to 3 million clones, with over 85% found just once. The sample consisted of naive CD4+ T cells from PBMCs. The receptors stem from a man aged 18 to 30 in good health. Some clones in this sample may be carry-over from other donors' samples. CDR3s include the opening cysteine and the closing phenylalanine or tryptophan. The D gene is left open where the match is weak. For some rows the clone size is stated as once, few or many, or as a class when expanded; others skip it.

CASRRDYSYEQYF TGTGCCAGCAGACGGGACTACTCCTACGAGCAGTACTTC once TRBJ2-7 TRBD2 TRBV5-4
CASSYVAPNTEAFF TGTGCCAGCAGTTACGTGGCACCGAACACTGAAGCTTTCTTT . TRBJ1-1 . TRBV6-5
CASSLAASSYNEQFF TGCGCCAGCAGCTTGGCGGCTAGTTCCTACAATGAGCAGTTCTTC . TRBJ2-1 . TRBV5-1
CASSPRSPGSTEAFF TGTGCCAGCAGCCCTCGCTCGCCGGGGAGCACTGAAGCTTTCTTT . TRBJ1-1 . TRBV9
CASSTPPSGSSYEQYF TGTGCCAGTAGTACGCCTCCTAGCGGGAGCTCCTACGAGCAGTACTTC once TRBJ2-7 TRBD2 TRBV19
CASSSQGPGGDYTF TGCGCCAGCAGCTCCCAGGGACCTGGGGGTGACTACACCTTC . TRBJ1-2 . TRBV5-1
CASSSMGPSVNEQFF TGCGCCAGCAGCTCCATGGGACCGTCGGTCAATGAGCAGTTCTTC . TRBJ2-1 . TRBV5-1
CASSLASNTGELFF TGTGCCAGCAGCTTAGCGTCAAACACCGGGGAGCTGTTTTTT . TRBJ2-2 . TRBV7-2
CASSLVAGGNYGYTF TGCGCCAGCAGCTTGGTGGCAGGGGGTAACTATGGCTACACCTTC few TRBJ1-2 TRBD1 TRBV5-1
CASSVGVSLYYEQYF TGTGCCAGCAGCGTAGGCGTGTCCCTGTACTACGAGCAGTACTTC . TRBJ2-7 . TRBV9
CASNSRTSVRGPDTQYF TGTGCCAGCAATTCGCGGACTAGCGTCAGGGGGCCAGATACGCAGTATTTT once TRBJ2-3 . TRBV7-3
CASSVGGQGDYEQYF TGTGCCAGCAGCGTTGGGGGACAGGGCGACTACGAGCAGTACTTC once TRBJ2-7 TRBD1 TRBV28